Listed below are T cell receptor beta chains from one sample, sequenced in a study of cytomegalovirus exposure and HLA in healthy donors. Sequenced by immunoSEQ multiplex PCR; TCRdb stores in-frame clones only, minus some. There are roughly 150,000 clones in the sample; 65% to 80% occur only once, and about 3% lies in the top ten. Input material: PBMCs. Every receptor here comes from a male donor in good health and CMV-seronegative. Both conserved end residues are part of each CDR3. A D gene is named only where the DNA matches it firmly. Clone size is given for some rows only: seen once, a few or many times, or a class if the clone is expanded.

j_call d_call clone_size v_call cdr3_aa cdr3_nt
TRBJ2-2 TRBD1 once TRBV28 CASSSQGARTGELFF TGTGCCAGCAGTTCACAGGGGGCGAGGACCGGGGAGCTGTTTTTT
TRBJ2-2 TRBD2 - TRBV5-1 CASSFGLAGVNGELFF TGCGCCAGCAGCTTCGGACTAGCGGGAGTGAACGGGGAGCTGTTTTTT
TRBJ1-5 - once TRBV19 CASKEASNQPQHF TGTGCCAGTAAGGAGGCTAGCAATCAGCCCCAGCATTTT
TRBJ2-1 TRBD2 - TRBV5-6 CASSLGTRGGDDNEQFF TGTGCCAGCAGCTTAGGGACTAGGGGGGGAGACGACAATGAGCAGTTCTTC
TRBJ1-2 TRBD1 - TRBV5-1 CASSTGQGYYGYTF TGCGCCAGCAGCACCGGACAGGGCTACTATGGCTACACCTTC
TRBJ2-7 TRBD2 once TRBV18 CASSALAGGTYEQYF TGTGCCAGCTCCGCCCTAGCGGGAGGTACCTACGAGCAGTACTTC
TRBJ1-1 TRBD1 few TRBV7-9 CASSLEGLGGDYLNTEAFF TGTGCCAGCAGCTTAGAGGGTTTAGGGGGCGACTATTTGAACACTGAAGCTTTCTTT
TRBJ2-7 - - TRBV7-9 CASSLGTTYEQYF TGTGCCAGCAGCTTAGGGACAACCTACGAGCAGTACTTC
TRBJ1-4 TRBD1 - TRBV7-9 CASSARTGTNEKLFF TGTGCCAGCAGCGCCCGGACAGGGACTAATGAAAAACTGTTTTTT
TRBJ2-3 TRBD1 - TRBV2 CASSVRQGGTDTQYF TGTGCCAGCAGTGTTCGGCAGGGGGGCACAGATACGCAGTATTTT
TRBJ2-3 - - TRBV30 CAFPGHNTQYF TGTGCCTTCCCGGGACACAATACGCAGTATTTT